A single sample is the source of the 19 T cell receptor beta chains below, sequenced in a study of liver allograft versus peripheral blood T cells (dated by TCRdb to 2018 to 2020). With respect to the entire study: In liver transplant recipients, the study looked at T cell receptor repertoires in the peripheral blood and set them against the repertoires found within the transplanted livers.

TCRdb lists the instrument as Illumina MiSeq. TCRdb reprocessed the public reads (quality trimming at Q25 with fastp, clone calling with MiXCR) and kept in-frame beta chains. Rows with one shared CDR3 protein collapse into an entry with the most common genes and DNA. In all, the sample holds roughly 14,000 distinct CDR3 sequences, and approximately 22% of those were seen once. Under 6.5% of the sample goes to the ten largest clones. These receptor sequences come from a human patient who had a liver transplant. After a transplant, some of the T cells may come from the graft donor.

The CDR3 coding sequence is TGCAGTGCTAAAGGACTGATCTATAGCAATCAGCCCCAGCATTTT. It encodes CSAKGLIYSNQPQHF. The chain is built from TRBV20-1 and TRBJ1-5; D gene uncertain. Trimming took 4 bases from V and 0 from J, leaving 13 bases between them. The germline V gene has CDR1 DFQATT and CDR2 SNEGSKA (reference sequence). The CDR3 runs 15 residues.

This rearrangement joins TRBV19 to TRBJ1-1; a possible D gene is TRBD1 (5 bases). V was shortened by 6 bases and J by 4 bases, with 12 bases between the two germline ends. The germline V gene has CDR1 LNHDA and CDR2 SQIVND (reference sequence). The CDR3 has 13 residues. As DNA, the CDR3 is TGTGCCAGTAGCCCTGGGGGGGGCACTGAAGCTTTCTTT. It encodes CASSPGGGTEAFF. Looking up the rest from reference TRBV19 and TRBJ1-1 gives the full variable domain: DGGITQSPKYLFRKEGQNVTLSCEQNLNHDAMYWYRQDPGQGLRLIYYSQIVNDFQKGDIAEGYSVSREKKESFPLTVTSAQKNPTAFYLCASSPGGGTEAFFGQGTRLTVV.

This clonotype is classed as medium-sized (0.01 to 0.1%). The V call is TRBV6-5, the J call TRBJ1-6; TRBD1 agrees at 8 bases. CDR3 size: 14 residues. Germline V gene sequence: CDR1 MNHEY, CDR2 SVGAGI. V was clipped by 6 bases and J by 9 bases; unmatched bases: 7. CDR3 sequence: CASSRQGKASPLHF. The CDR3, as DNA: TGTGCCAGCAGCAGACAGGGGAAGGCTTCACCCCTCCACTTT.

In this sample, this clonotype turned up a few times. The chain carries TRBV15 and TRBJ1-3, with 7 positions matching TRBD1. V was pared by 5 bases and J by 3 bases, with 7 bases of the junction left unmatched. Germline V gene sequence: CDR1 LNHNV, CDR2 YYDKDF (reference sequence). The CDR3 spans 15 residues. The CDR3 DNA reads as TGTGCCACCAGCTGGGGCCAGGGGGTTGGAAACACCATATATTTT. Its protein is CATSWGQGVGNTIYF.

The sample holds many counts of this clonotype. V usage is TRBV10-3 and J usage is TRBJ2-1; 11 bases line up with TRBD1. The CDR3 has 14 residues. CDR1 and CDR2 (germline): ENHRY, SYGVKD. The junction had 2 bases not matched to a gene; V was cut back by 3 bases and J by 7 bases. CDR3 DNA: TGTGCCATCAGTGATGGGGACAGGGGGAATGAGCAGTTCTTC. This encodes CAISDGDRGNEQFF.

This clonotype has ten or more counts. V is TRBV27 and J is TRBJ1-2; the D is unclear. The germline V gene encodes CDR1 MNHEY and CDR2 SMNVEV (reference sequence). V was clipped by 6 bases and J by 6 bases, with 20 bases between them. The length of the CDR3 is 15 residues. The CDR3: CASSPAGLSPHGYTF. The CDR3 DNA follows: TGTGCCAGCAGCCCAGCGGGCCTCTCCCCGCATGGCTACACCTTC.

The V call is TRBV3-1, the J call TRBJ1-1, with D possibly being TRBD1 (6 bases). The germline V gene has CDR1 LGHDT and CDR2 YNNKEL (reference sequence). The V end was cut by 1 base, the J end by 6 bases, with 6 bases between. The CDR3 extends over 12 amino acids. The CDR3 sequence is CASSQGTAEAFF. The CDR3 coding sequence is TGTGCCAGCAGCCAAGGGACAGCTGAAGCTTTCTTT.

This clonotype has just a few counts. The chain combines TRBV19 with TRBJ1-4, with a weak D call TRBD1 (5 bases). The germline CDR1 and CDR2 sequences are LNHDA and SQIVND (reference sequence). Trimming pared 10 bases from V and 6 bases from J, leaving 15 bases between. The CDR3 contains 13 residues. The CDR3 DNA follows: TGTGCCACCGGACACCTTAGGGATGAAAAACTGTTTTTT. Translating gives CATGHLRDEKLFF. The variable domain in full, completed from reference TRBV19 and TRBJ1-4, reads DGGITQSPKYLFRKEGQNVTLSCEQNLNHDAMYWYRQDPGQGLRLIYYSQIVNDFQKGDIAEGYSVSREKKESFPLTVTSAQKNPTAFYLCATGHLRDEKLFFGSGTQLSVL.

In this sample, this clonotype is medium-sized. This chain joins TRBV5-4 and TRBJ1-1, with D unclear. The CDR3 sequence is 14 residues long. The germline V and J ends were trimmed by 4 bases and 5 bases, with 15 bases remaining between them. Germline V CDR1 and CDR2: SGHNT, YYREEE (reference sequence). The CDR3 nucleotides are TGTGCCAGCAGCCCCCGGGCCTGGCATACTGAAGCTTTCTTT. Its protein is CASSPRAWHTEAFF.

This clonotype showed up just a few times. The chain recombines TRBV10-2 with TRBJ1-4; D gene uncertain. This CDR3 comprises 15 residues. The germline CDR1 and CDR2 sequences are WSHSY and SAAADI. V gave up 2 bases and J gave up 7 bases, with 14 bases separating them. The CDR3 DNA reads TGCGCCAGCAGTGAGCGACGGATGAACCCTGAAAAACTGTTTTTT. Amino acid sequence: CASSERRMNPEKLFF.

This clonotype came up many times. The CDR3 spells CASKDRGNTEAFF. In nucleotides, the CDR3 is TGTGCCAGCAAAGACAGGGGGAACACTGAAGCTTTCTTT. The chain is built from TRBV11-1 and TRBJ1-1; 8 bases map to TRBD1. The CDR3 length is 13 residues. V gave up 7 bases and J gave up 1 base; unmatched junction bases: 2. CDR1 is SGHAT and CDR2 is FQDESV in the germline V gene (reference sequence). Using reference TRBV11-1 and TRBJ1-1 for the parts outside the CDR3, the full variable domain is EAEVAQSPRYKITEKSQAVAFWCDPISGHATLYWYRQILGQGPELLVQFQDESVVDDSQLPKDRFSAERLKGVDSTLKIQPAELGDSAMYLCASKDRGNTEAFFGQGTRLTVV.

The chain recombines TRBV6-1 with TRBJ1-3; no clear D. The CDR3 is 12 amino acids. V was shortened by 5 bases and J by 0 bases, with 2 bases between the two germline ends. Germline CDR1 and CDR2: MNHNS and SASEGT. The CDR3 region is CASSPSGNTIYF. Here the CDR3 DNA reads TGTGCCAGCAGTCCCTCTGGAAACACCATATATTTT.

By its share, this clonotype is medium-sized. V and J are TRBV28 and TRBJ1-6; no clear D. This CDR3 has 14 residues. CDR1 is MDHEN, CDR2 SYDVKM, per germline. V was clipped by 2 bases and J by 5 bases, with 7 bases between them. CDR3 DNA: TGTGCCAGCAGTTTACCCTTACATAATTCACCCCTCCACTTT. Residues: CASSLPLHNSPLHF.

As to this clonotype: This sequence may be a read error, since a much larger clone differs from it by one base. The J gene is TRBJ2-3, the V gene TRBV7-2, with a tentative D call TRBD2 (5 bases). Germline CDR1 reads SGHTA; CDR2 reads FQGNSA. The CDR3 length is 16 residues. With 1 base removed from V and 3 bases from J, the gap between germline ends came to 14 bases. The CDR3 bases are TGTGCCAGCAGCTTAGTATTAGGGAGTGCGACAGATACGCAGTATTTT. It is translated as CASSLVLGSATDTQYF.

The J gene is TRBJ1-1, the V gene TRBV7-2; unclear D gene. The germline CDR1 and CDR2 sequences are SGHTA and FQGNSA. The length of the CDR3 is 14 residues. Trimming removed 5 bases from V and 5 bases from J, with 15 bases in between. This chain's CDR3 is CASSPEPRGTEAFF. The CDR3 bases are TGTGCCAGCAGCCCCGAGCCCAGAGGGACTGAAGCTTTCTTT.

This clonotype ranks as medium-sized. The genes are TRBV10-3 and TRBJ1-1; TRBD1 aligns across 7 bases. Germline loops: CDR1 ENHRY, CDR2 SYGVKD. The CDR3 covers 14 residues. Germline trimming cut 5 bases from V and 7 bases from J; bases unmatched to any gene: 10. CDR3 bases: TGTGCCATCAGTTCCCAGGGGGTAGTAGGTGAAGCTTTCTTT. This translates into CAISSQGVVGEAFF.

This clonotype is medium-sized (0.01 to 0.1%). The chain joins TRBV18 to TRBJ1-1; D not resolved. From germline, CDR1 is KGHSH and CDR2 LQKENI. V was trimmed by 3 bases and J by 4 bases, leaving 21 bases between them. The CDR3 loop spans 17 amino acids. The CDR3 loop is CASSPGGPGVYGTEAFF. DNA of the CDR3: TGTGCCAGCTCACCCGGCGGACCCGGGGTGTATGGCACTGAAGCTTTCTTT.

This sequence joins TRBV5-6 and TRBJ1-2, with a tentative D call TRBD1 (5 bases). Germline V CDR1 and CDR2: SGHDT, YYEEEE. Between the trimmed V and J ends, which lost 2 bases and 6 bases, there was a span of 17 bases. The length of the CDR3 is 15 residues. The CDR3 coding sequence is TGTGCCAGCAGCTTTGTCACTCAACAAGGGGATGGCTACACCTTC. Translated, it gives CASSFVTQQGDGYTF.

Here the CDR3 DNA reads TGCAGTGCTAGAGACGGAAGCGGGGCTGATACGCAGTATTTT. Amino acids: CSARDGSGADTQYF. J is TRBJ2-3 and V is TRBV20-1; 7 nucleotides agree with TRBD2. Germline CDR1 and CDR2: DFQATT and SNEGSKA (reference sequence). Losses at the gene ends were 0 bases for V and 6 bases for J; bases not matched to a gene: 6. The CDR3 has 14 residues.